The rows below give T cell receptor beta chains drawn from one sample of a study of T-cell reconstitution after alpha-beta-depleted transplantation in children. Each CDR3 protein gets one entry after TCRdb re-called the PCR reads with MiXCR. The sample includes 800,000 to 1,000,000 distinct CDR3 sequences, roughly 31% seen only once; the top ten take around 30%. The sequenced sample was PBMCs, mostly from graft donor cells, obtained 360 days after TCRalphabeta/CD19-depleted stem cell transplant. The receptors here all came from a boy less than two years old who had a stem cell transplant for SCID, so the T cells may come from the graft donor. Both conserved end residues are part of each CDR3. The D gene is left open where the match is weak. Clone size appears in some rows only: once, few, many, or a class for an expanded clone.

clone_size	j_call	v_call	d_call	cdr3_aa	cdr3_nt
few	TRBJ2-6	TRBV27	NA	CASSFWGSSGANVLTF	TGTGCCAGCAGTTTTTGGGGCTCCTCTGGGGCCAACGTCCTGACTTTC
NA	TRBJ1-1	TRBV20-1	NA	CSARDQRRNTEAFF	TGCAGTGCTAGGGATCAACGGAGGAACACTGAAGCTTTCTTT
NA	TRBJ2-3	TRBV5-1	NA	CASSDEQDNTDTQYF	TGCGCCAGCAGCGACGAACAGGATAACACAGATACGCAGTATTTT
NA	TRBJ2-5	TRBV2	TRBD2	CARGLTSRETQYF	TGTGCCAGAGGCTTGACTAGCCGGGAGACCCAGTACTTC
NA	TRBJ2-7	TRBV20-1	NA	CSALGQPYEQYF	TGCAGTGCCCTGGGCCAGCCCTACGAGCAGTACTTC
NA	TRBJ1-3	TRBV6-1	NA	CASSPGRNAGNTIYF	TGTGCCAGCAGCCCGGGACGGAACGCTGGAAACACCATATATTTT
few	TRBJ2-1	TRBV28	NA	CASSPSLYSYNEQFF	TGTGCCAGCAGTCCGTCACTCTACTCCTACAATGAGCAGTTCTTC
NA	TRBJ2-3	TRBV12-3/TRBV12-4	NA	CASSLREVDTQYF	TGTGCCAGCAGTTTGAGGGAAGTCGATACGCAGTATTTT
few	TRBJ1-5	TRBV6-1	TRBD1	CATRSGTGVSQPQHF	TGTGCCACACGCTCCGGGACAGGTGTAAGTCAGCCCCAGCATTTT
NA	TRBJ2-7	TRBV15	NA	CATSKNDYEQYF	TGTGCCACCAGCAAGAATGACTACGAGCAGTACTTC
NA	TRBJ2-2	TRBV25-1	TRBD2	CASIGLATGELFF	TGTGCCAGCATTGGACTAGCAACCGGGGAGCTGTTTTTT
NA	TRBJ2-7	TRBV5-1	NA	CASSLDVNSYEQYF	TGCGCCAGCAGCTTGGATGTCAACTCCTACGAGCAGTACTTC
NA	TRBJ2-5	TRBV29-1	TRBD1	CSVRGLQGVGETQYF	TGCAGCGTCCGGGGCCTTCAGGGGGTGGGGGAGACCCAGTACTTC
many	TRBJ1-1	TRBV10-3	NA	CAISDLEEVAFF	TGTGCCATCAGTGATTTAGAGGAGGTAGCTTTCTTT
few	TRBJ2-7	TRBV12-3/TRBV12-4	TRBD1	CASNRDRVSYEQYF	TGTGCCAGCAACCGTGACAGGGTCTCCTACGAGCAGTACTTC
few	TRBJ2-2	TRBV27	NA	CASSTVPSSPGELFF	TGTGCCAGCAGTACCGTCCCCTCCAGTCCCGGGGAGCTGTTTTTT
NA	TRBJ2-5	TRBV9	TRBD1	CALGDSVQETQYF	TGTGCCCTCGGGGACAGCGTCCAAGAGACCCAGTACTTC
once	TRBJ2-2	TRBV7-8	TRBD2	CASSLESRLAGNPGELFF	TGTGCCAGCAGCTTAGAGTCACGACTAGCGGGGAATCCCGGGGAGCTGTTTTTT
NA	TRBJ2-3	TRBV5-1	TRBD1	CASSTDRVRTDTQYF	TGCGCCAGCAGCACGGACAGGGTCCGAACAGATACGCAGTATTTT
few	TRBJ2-2	TRBV5-5	NA	CASSLGMSPGELFF	TGTGCCAGCAGCTTAGGGATGAGCCCCGGGGAGCTGTTTTTT
NA	TRBJ2-7	TRBV5-1	NA	CASSLAPPGHRPTLREQYF	TGCGCCAGCAGCTTGGCTCCTCCGGGACACCGACCTACTTTAAGGGAGCAGTACTTC
NA	TRBJ2-4	TRBV7-8	TRBD2	CASSQRARGGGNIQYF	TGTGCCAGCAGCCAAAGGGCGCGGGGGGGCGGCAACATTCAGTACTTC
NA	TRBJ1-3	TRBV12-3/TRBV12-4	TRBD1	CASRRQGGSGNTIYF	TGTGCCAGCAGGCGACAGGGAGGCTCTGGAAACACCATATATTTT
NA	TRBJ2-7	TRBV12-3/TRBV12-4	TRBD2	CASSWGGGTSVPYEQYF	TGTGCCAGCAGTTGGGGAGGTGGGACTAGCGTTCCCTACGAGCAGTACTTC
NA	TRBJ1-1	TRBV5-1	TRBD1	CASSLVAQGPATNTEAFF	TGCGCCAGCAGCTTGGTTGCACAGGGGCCCGCGACGAACACTGAAGCTTTCTTT
few	TRBJ1-1	TRBV10-3	NA	CAISLTGRLNTEAFF	TGTGCCATCAGCCTTACAGGGCGCCTGAACACTGAAGCTTTCTTT
NA	TRBJ2-3	TRBV5-5	NA	CASSLRGLSYTDTQYF	TGTGCCAGCAGCTTGCGGGGGTTGAGTTACACAGATACGCAGTATTTT
NA	TRBJ2-1	TRBV5-4	TRBD2	CASSPGLAGGLSSYNEQFF	TGTGCCAGCAGTCCTGGACTAGCGGGGGGCCTGAGCTCCTACAATGAGCAGTTCTTC
NA	TRBJ2-1	TRBV15	TRBD1	CATSSYRGQRNEQFF	TGTGCCACCAGCAGCTACAGGGGGCAAAGGAATGAGCAGTTCTTC
NA	TRBJ1-6	TRBV7-9	TRBD1	CASSFIRGSNSPLHF	TGTGCCAGCAGCTTTATCAGGGGGAGTAATTCACCCCTCCACTTT
few	TRBJ2-3	TRBV20-1	NA	CSASQFRQQSDTQYF	TGCAGTGCTAGTCAGTTCCGACAGCAATCAGATACGCAGTATTTT
NA	TRBJ2-1	TRBV5-1	TRBD1	CASSQGTGGGGSYNEQFF	TGCGCCAGCAGCCAAGGGACAGGGGGCGGGGGCTCCTACAATGAGCAGTTCTTC
NA	TRBJ1-2	TRBV13	TRBD1	CASSRRDRVAYGYTF	TGTGCCAGCAGCCGAAGGGACAGGGTTGCCTATGGCTACACCTTC
NA	TRBJ2-3	TRBV25-1	TRBD1	CASSDRQGLDTQYF	TGTGCCAGCAGTGACCGACAGGGGTTGGATACGCAGTATTTT
few	TRBJ2-3	TRBV7-8	TRBD2	CASLVGLASIDTQYF	TGTGCCAGCTTAGTGGGACTAGCGTCGATAGATACGCAGTATTTT
once	TRBJ2-3	TRBV29-1	TRBD1	CSARQGKMADTQYF	TGCAGCGCTAGACAGGGGAAGATGGCAGATACGCAGTATTTT
few	TRBJ1-2	TRBV7-9	NA	CASSYPFGWSYGYTF	TGTGCCAGCAGCTACCCTTTTGGCTGGAGCTATGGCTACACCTTC
NA	TRBJ2-2	TRBV5-1	NA	CASRVGTGTGIGNTGELFF	TGCGCCAGCCGCGTGGGAACCGGTACAGGGATCGGAAACACCGGGGAGCTGTTTTTT
many	TRBJ2-2	TRBV5-1	NA	CASSLAGPGELFF	TGCGCCAGCAGCTTGGCGGGGCCGGGGGAGCTGTTTTTT
NA	TRBJ1-4	TRBV14	TRBD1	CASSLTGDEGTNEKLFF	TGTGCCAGCAGCTTGACAGGGGACGAGGGAACTAATGAAAAACTGTTTTTT
few	TRBJ2-2	TRBV18	TRBD2	CASSPKRGTGELFF	TGTGCCAGCTCACCCAAGCGGGGCACCGGGGAGCTGTTTTTT
few	TRBJ1-5	TRBV28	NA	CASSPTVMGLPQHF	TGTGCCAGCAGCCCGACAGTGATGGGATTGCCCCAGCATTTT
few	TRBJ2-1	TRBV5-1	NA	CASSIVPGEQFF	TGCGCCAGCAGTATCGTCCCGGGGGAGCAGTTCTTC
NA	TRBJ2-7	TRBV20-1	NA	CSAAPQGPDEQYF	TGCAGTGCTGCCCCCCAGGGTCCGGACGAGCAGTACTTC
NA	TRBJ1-1	TRBV5-6	NA	CASSGGGDWTNTEAFF	TGTGCCAGCAGCGGGGGAGGCGACTGGACGAACACTGAAGCTTTCTTT
NA	TRBJ2-1	TRBV20-1	NA	CSASIPGPLGGTDNEQFF	TGCAGTGCTAGCATTCCTGGGCCATTAGGGGGAACGGACAATGAGCAGTTCTTC
NA	TRBJ2-2	TRBV5-1	NA	CASSIGARANTGELFF	TGCGCCAGCAGCATAGGGGCGCGGGCGAACACCGGGGAGCTGTTTTTT
few	TRBJ2-1	TRBV5-4	NA	CASSRVPSSYNEQFF	TGTGCCAGCAGCCGGGTTCCTAGCTCCTACAATGAGCAGTTCTTC
many	TRBJ2-3	TRBV20-1	TRBD2	CSASRLAGVTDTQYF	TGCAGTGCATCGAGATTAGCGGGGGTCACAGATACGCAGTATTTT
NA	TRBJ2-7	TRBV27	NA	CASSYPGHEQYF	TGTGCCAGCAGTTATCCTGGCCACGAGCAGTACTTC
few	TRBJ1-5	TRBV12-3/TRBV12-4	NA	CASRAWQGDQPQHF	TGTGCCAGCAGGGCGTGGCAGGGAGACCAGCCCCAGCATTTT
few	TRBJ2-7	TRBV5-1	NA	CASSFPGVNPYEQYF	TGCGCCAGCAGCTTTCCGGGGGTAAATCCGTACGAGCAGTACTTC
few	TRBJ2-5	TRBV6-1	NA	CASSADPLRKTQYF	TGTGCCAGCAGTGCGGACCCATTACGGAAGACCCAGTACTTC
NA	TRBJ2-3	TRBV27	NA	CASSLVEASEHHTQYF	TGTGCCAGCAGTTTGGTAGAGGCCTCAGAGCATCATACGCAGTATTTT
few	TRBJ2-1	TRBV2	TRBD1	CAERDRGYNEQFF	TGTGCCGAGAGGGACAGGGGGTACAATGAGCAGTTCTTC